Shown below are 13 T cell receptor beta chains from a single sample sequenced in a study of T cells in Graves' hyperthyroidism and ophthalmopathy. Amplified TCR beta CDR3 regions derived from RNA transcripts. The TCR CDR3 was amplified in a first-round RT-PCR using the HTBI primer set. TCRdb re-called the multiplex PCR reads through MiXCR, storing one row per CDR3 protein. The sample yields around 300,000 distinct CDR3 sequences, around 13% seen once. The sequenced material came from blood. Every receptor here comes from a woman aged 25 to 39 with Graves' hyperthyroidism.

This chain joins TRBV30 and TRBJ2-7, with D possibly TRBD1 on 5 matching bases. The CDR3 length is 13 residues. V was trimmed by 0 bases and J by 3 bases, leaving 9 bases between them. Germline loops: CDR1 GTSNPN, CDR2 SVGIG (reference sequence). The CDR3 nucleotides are TGTGCCTGGAGTGTAGCCCAGGGCTACGAGCAGTACTTC. Protein product: CAWSVAQGYEQYF.

The V call is TRBV7-2, the J call TRBJ2-1; 8 bases map to TRBD2. This CDR3 has 16 residues. V was pared by 5 bases and J by 10 bases, with 16 bases of the junction left unmatched. CDR1 is SGHTA, CDR2 FQGNSA, per germline. The CDR3 loop is CASSPVAGKVGKEQFF. The CDR3 DNA reads as TGTGCCAGCAGCCCGGTAGCGGGAAAGGTTGGAAAAGAGCAGTTCTTC.

The chain couples TRBV5-5 to TRBJ2-3, with 12 bases fitting TRBD2. CDR3 length: 18 residues. V shed 4 bases and J 5 bases; nucleotides not matched to a gene: 14. Germline V gene sequence: CDR1 SGHKS, CDR2 YYEKEE (reference sequence). The CDR3: CASSLTRSSGRGIDTQYF. The CDR3 nucleotides are TGTGCCAGCAGCCTCACCCGTTCTAGCGGGAGGGGGATAGATACGCAGTATTTT.

The chain links TRBV12-3 or TRBV12-4 to TRBJ2-3; TRBD2 matches at 12 bases. The CDR3 is made up of 17 amino acids. The junction had 6 bases not matched to a gene; V was cut back by 1 base and J by 4 bases. CDR3 nucleotides: TGTGCCAGCAGTTTAGGGGCTAGCGGGAGGGCCGCAGATACGCAGTATTTT. Protein sequence: CASSLGASGRAADTQYF.

This chain joins TRBV7-2 and TRBJ2-5; D is unclear. CDR1 is SGHTA, CDR2 FQGNSA, per germline. Trimming stripped 2 bases from V and 5 bases from J, with 12 bases between. This CDR3 has 14 residues. In DNA form, the CDR3 reads TGTGCCAGCAGCTTAACCGACTCTGGGGAGACCCAGTACTTC. Protein product: CASSLTDSGETQYF.

This clonotype was counted ten times or more. The J gene is TRBJ2-5, the V gene TRBV15; D may be TRBD1 or TRBD2 (6 bases each). The CDR3 is 15 residues long. Germline V gives CDR1 LNHNV, CDR2 YYDKDF (reference sequence). The ends were cut back, 8 bases at V and 5 bases at J, with 21 bases in the middle. The CDR3 loop reads CATEGEDGGWETQYF. CDR3 coding DNA: TGTGCCACCGAAGGGGAAGACGGGGGCTGGGAGACCCAGTACTTC.

The chain has TRBV7-9 and TRBJ1-4; TRBD1 is a possible D gene (5 bases). The germline V gene has CDR1 SEHNR and CDR2 FQNEAQ (reference sequence). With 11 bases removed from V and 8 bases from J, the gap between germline ends came to 21 bases. The CDR3 consists of 14 residues. Here the CDR3 reads CASSFSREVEKLFF. The CDR3 DNA is TGTGCCTCCAGCTTCAGCAGGGAAGTAGAAAAACTGTTTTTT.

V is TRBV29-1 and J is TRBJ2-5; TRBD1 aligns across 10 bases. CDR3 length: 13 residues. The germline gives CDR1 SQVTM, CDR2 ANQGSEA. Trimming took 6 bases from V and 5 from J; bases not matched to a gene: 6. The CDR3 DNA reads as TGCAGCGTGGGGACAGGGGCCGGGGAGACCCAGTACTTC. Residues: CSVGTGAGETQYF.

The V gene is TRBV4-2, the J gene TRBJ1-6; 8 bases match TRBD1. CDR1 and CDR2 from the germline V gene are LGHNA and YNFKEQ. Trimming removed 3 bases from V and 10 bases from J; junction bases left unmatched: 8. This CDR3 comprises 15 residues. The chain's CDR3 is CASSQAGTGGSPLHF. CDR3 sequence (DNA): TGTGCCAGCAGCCAGGCCGGGACAGGCGGGTCACCCCTCCACTTT.

This clonotype appeared many times. The V call is TRBV12-3 or TRBV12-4, the J call TRBJ2-3; the D gene could be TRBD1 or TRBD2 (5 bases each). V was pared by 6 bases and J by 0 bases, with 13 bases between. CDR3 length equals 15 residues. CDR3 sequence: CASRLRWGSTDTQYF. In DNA form, the CDR3 reads TGTGCCAGCAGACTTCGCTGGGGGAGCACAGATACGCAGTATTTT.

At least ten counts were recorded for this clonotype. The chain recombines TRBV7-9 with TRBJ1-6, with D perhaps TRBD1 (5 bases). The germline V gene has CDR1 SEHNR and CDR2 FQNEAQ (reference sequence). Trimming left V 0 bases short and J 6 bases short, with 9 bases between. The CDR3 is made up of 15 amino acids. CDR3: CASSLAGTANSPLHF. As DNA, the CDR3 is TGTGCCAGCAGCTTAGCGGGGACTGCTAATTCACCCCTCCACTTT.

This clonotype was observed many times. CDR3 nucleotides: TGTGCCAGCAGCATAGGAATTAGCGGGAGGACAGAAGAGACCCAGTACTTC. Amino acids: CASSIGISGRTEETQYF. The chain has TRBV12-3 or TRBV12-4 and TRBJ2-5, with 10 bases lining up with TRBD2. With V trimmed by 6 bases and J by 3 bases, 13 bases remained unmatched. The CDR3 sequence is 17 residues long.

The chain's CDR3 is CASRPGAQNTGELFF. CDR3 bases: TGTGCCAGCCGCCCAGGGGCGCAAAACACCGGGGAGCTGTTTTTT. The chain links TRBV9 to TRBJ2-2, with D possibly matching TRBD1 (6 bases). CDR1 and CDR2 (germline): SGDLS, YYNGEE. V gave up 7 bases and J gave up 2 bases, with 15 bases separating them. This CDR3 has 15 amino acids.